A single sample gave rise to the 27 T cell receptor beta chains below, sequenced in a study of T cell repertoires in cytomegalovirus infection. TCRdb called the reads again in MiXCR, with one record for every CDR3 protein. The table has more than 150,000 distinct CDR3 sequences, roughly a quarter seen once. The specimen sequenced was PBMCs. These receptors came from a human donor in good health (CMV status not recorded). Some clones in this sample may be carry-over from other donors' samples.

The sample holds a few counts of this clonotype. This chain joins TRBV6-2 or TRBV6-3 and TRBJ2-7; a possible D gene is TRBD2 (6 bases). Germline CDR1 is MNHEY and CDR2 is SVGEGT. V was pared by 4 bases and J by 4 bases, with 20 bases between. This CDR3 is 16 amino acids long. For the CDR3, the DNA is TGTGCCAGCAGTTCCGCCCCTTGGAGGGGCGATTACGAGCAGTACTTC. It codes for CASSSAPWRGDYEQYF.

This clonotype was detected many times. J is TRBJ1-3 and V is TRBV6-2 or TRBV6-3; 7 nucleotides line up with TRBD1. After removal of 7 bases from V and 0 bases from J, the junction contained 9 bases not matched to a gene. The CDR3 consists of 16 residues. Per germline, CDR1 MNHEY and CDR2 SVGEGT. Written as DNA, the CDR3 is TGTGCCAGCAAAACAGGGGACCGAAGCTCTGGAAACACCATATATTTT. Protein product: CASKTGDRSSGNTIYF.

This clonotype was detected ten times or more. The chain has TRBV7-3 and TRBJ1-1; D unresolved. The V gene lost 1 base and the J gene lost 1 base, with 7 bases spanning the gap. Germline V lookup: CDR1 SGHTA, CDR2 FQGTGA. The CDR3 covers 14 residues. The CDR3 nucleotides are TGTGCCAGCAGCTTAAAAGGCAAGAACACTGAAGCTTTCTTT. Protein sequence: CASSLKGKNTEAFF.

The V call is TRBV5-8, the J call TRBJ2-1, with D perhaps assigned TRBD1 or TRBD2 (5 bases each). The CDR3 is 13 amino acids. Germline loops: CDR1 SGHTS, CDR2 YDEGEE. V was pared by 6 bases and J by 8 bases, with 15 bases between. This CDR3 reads CASTLGLGDEQFF. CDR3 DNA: TGTGCCAGCACTTTGGGTTTGGGGGATGAGCAGTTCTTC.

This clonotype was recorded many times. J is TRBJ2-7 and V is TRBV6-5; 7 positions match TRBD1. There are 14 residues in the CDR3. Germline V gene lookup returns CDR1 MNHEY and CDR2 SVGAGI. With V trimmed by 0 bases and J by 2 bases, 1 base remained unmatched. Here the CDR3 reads CASSYSQGTYEQYF. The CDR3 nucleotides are TGTGCCAGCAGTTACTCACAGGGGACCTACGAGCAGTACTTC.

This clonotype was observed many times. CDR3 in amino acids: CASATGVTNEKLFF. The CDR3, as DNA: TGTGCCAGCGCGACAGGGGTTACTAATGAAAAACTGTTTTTT. The chain combines TRBV28 with TRBJ1-4, with TRBD1 matching 8 bases. Trimming removed 8 bases from V and 2 bases from J; junction bases left unmatched: 4. The CDR3 sequence is 14 residues long. Germline CDR1 is MDHEN and CDR2 is SYDVKM.

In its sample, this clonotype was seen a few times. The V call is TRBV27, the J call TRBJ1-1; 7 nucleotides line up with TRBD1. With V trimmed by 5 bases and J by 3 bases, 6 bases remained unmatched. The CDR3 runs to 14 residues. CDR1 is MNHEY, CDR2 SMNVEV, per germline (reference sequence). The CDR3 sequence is CASSLFTGDTEAFF. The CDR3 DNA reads TGTGCCAGCAGTCTATTTACAGGGGACACTGAAGCTTTCTTT.

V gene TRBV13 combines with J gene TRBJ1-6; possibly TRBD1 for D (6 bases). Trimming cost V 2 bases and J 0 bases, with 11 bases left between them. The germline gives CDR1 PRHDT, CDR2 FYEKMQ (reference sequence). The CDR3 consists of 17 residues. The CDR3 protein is CASSLSRTVSYNSPLHF. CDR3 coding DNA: TGTGCCAGCAGCTTATCGCGGACAGTCTCCTATAATTCACCCCTCCACTTT.

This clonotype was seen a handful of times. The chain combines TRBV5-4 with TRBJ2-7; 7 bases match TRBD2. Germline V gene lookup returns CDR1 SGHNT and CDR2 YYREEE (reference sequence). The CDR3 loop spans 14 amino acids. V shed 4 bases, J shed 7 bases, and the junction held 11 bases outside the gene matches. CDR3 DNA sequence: TGTGCCAGCAGCCGCGCTAGCGGATCGGGGGAGCAGTACTTC. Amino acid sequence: CASSRASGSGEQYF. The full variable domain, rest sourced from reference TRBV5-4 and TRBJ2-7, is ETGVTQSPTHLIKTRGQQVTLRCSSQSGHNTVSWYQQALGQGPQFIFQYYREEENGRGNFPPRFSGLQFPNYSSELNVNALELDDSALYLCASSRASGSGEQYFGPGTRLTVT.

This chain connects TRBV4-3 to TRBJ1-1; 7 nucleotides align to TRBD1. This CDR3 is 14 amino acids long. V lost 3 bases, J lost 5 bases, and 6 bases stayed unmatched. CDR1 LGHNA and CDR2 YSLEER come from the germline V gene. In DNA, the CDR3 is TGCGCCAGCAGCCATTCTAACAGGGGTACTGAAGCTTTCTTT. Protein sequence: CASSHSNRGTEAFF.

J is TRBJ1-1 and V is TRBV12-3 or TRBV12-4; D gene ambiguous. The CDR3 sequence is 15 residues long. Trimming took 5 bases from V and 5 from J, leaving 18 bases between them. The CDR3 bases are TGTGCCAGCAGTCTATTGGGTCGGGGTGGAACTGAAGCTTTCTTT. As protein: CASSLLGRGGTEAFF.

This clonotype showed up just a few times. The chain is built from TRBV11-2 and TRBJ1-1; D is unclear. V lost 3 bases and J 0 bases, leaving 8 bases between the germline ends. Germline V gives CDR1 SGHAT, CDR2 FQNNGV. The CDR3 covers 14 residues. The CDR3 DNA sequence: TGTGCCAGCAGCTTTAGGGTTCTGAACACTGAAGCTTTCTTT. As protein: CASSFRVLNTEAFF.

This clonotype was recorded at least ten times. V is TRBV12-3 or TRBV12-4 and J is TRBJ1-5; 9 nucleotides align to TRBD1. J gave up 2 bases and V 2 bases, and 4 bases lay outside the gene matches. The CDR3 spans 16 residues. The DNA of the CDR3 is TGTGCCAGCAGTTTAATGAGGGACAGGGGCAATCAGCCCCAGCATTTT. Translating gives CASSLMRDRGNQPQHF.

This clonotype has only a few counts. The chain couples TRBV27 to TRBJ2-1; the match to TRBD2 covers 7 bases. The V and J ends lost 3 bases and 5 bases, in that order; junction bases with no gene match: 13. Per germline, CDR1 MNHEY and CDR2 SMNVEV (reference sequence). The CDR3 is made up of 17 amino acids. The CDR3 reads CASSFTKIGLGDNEQFF. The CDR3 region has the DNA TGTGCCAGCAGTTTCACCAAGATCGGACTAGGGGACAATGAGCAGTTCTTC.

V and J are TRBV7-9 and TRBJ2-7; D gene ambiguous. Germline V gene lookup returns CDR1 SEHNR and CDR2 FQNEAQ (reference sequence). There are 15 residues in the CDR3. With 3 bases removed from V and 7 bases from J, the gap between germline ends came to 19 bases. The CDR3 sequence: CASSFYSAVGAEQYF. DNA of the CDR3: TGTGCCAGCAGCTTCTACAGTGCAGTTGGTGCGGAGCAGTACTTC. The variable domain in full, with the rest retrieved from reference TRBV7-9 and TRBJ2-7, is DTGVSQNPRHKITKRGQNVTFRCDPISEHNRLYWYRQTLGQGPEFLTYFQNEAQLEKSRLLSDRFSAERPKGSFSTLEIQRTEQGDSAMYLCASSFYSAVGAEQYFGPGTRLTVT.

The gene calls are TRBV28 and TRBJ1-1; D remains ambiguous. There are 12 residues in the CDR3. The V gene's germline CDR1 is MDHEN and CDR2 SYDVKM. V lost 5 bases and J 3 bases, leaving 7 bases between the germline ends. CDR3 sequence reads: CASSVLDTEAFF. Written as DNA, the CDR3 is TGTGCCAGCAGTGTATTAGACACTGAAGCTTTCTTT.

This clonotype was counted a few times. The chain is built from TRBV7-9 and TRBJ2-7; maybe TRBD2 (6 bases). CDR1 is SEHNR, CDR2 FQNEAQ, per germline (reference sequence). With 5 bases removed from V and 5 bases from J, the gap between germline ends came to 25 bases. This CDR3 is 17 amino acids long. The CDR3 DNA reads TGTGCCAGCAGCCCCCCCGTGGGACTTAACTTCGCGGACGAGCAGTACTTC. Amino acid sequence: CASSPPVGLNFADEQYF.

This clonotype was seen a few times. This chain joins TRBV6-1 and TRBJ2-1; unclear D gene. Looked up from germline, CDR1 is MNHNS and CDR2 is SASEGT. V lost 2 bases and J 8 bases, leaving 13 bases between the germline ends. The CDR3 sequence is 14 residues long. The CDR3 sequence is CASSEQAAWDEQFF. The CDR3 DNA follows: TGTGCCAGCAGTGAACAGGCAGCCTGGGATGAGCAGTTCTTC.

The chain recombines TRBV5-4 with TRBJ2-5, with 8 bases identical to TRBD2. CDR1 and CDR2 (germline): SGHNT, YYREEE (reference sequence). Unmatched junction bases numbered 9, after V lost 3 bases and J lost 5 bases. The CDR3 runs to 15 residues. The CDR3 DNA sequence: TGTGCCAGCAGCTCTGCGGGGGGCACGGGGGAGACCCAGTACTTC. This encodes CASSSAGGTGETQYF.

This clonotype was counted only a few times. CDR3 sequence (DNA): TGTGCCAGCAGTTTGGGGTCTGGTCTGGACCTGACTTTC. This sequence encodes CASSLGSGLDLTF. J is TRBJ2-6 and V is TRBV28; D gene uncertain. Germline assignment: CDR1 MDHEN and CDR2 SYDVKM. This CDR3 is 13 amino acids long. Trimming took off 3 bases at V and 15 bases at J, with 15 bases between the two ends. Supplemented by reference TRBV28 and TRBJ2-6, the full variable domain reads DVKVTQSSRYLVKRTGEKVFLECVQDMDHENMFWYRQDPGLGLRLIYFSYDVKMKEKGDIPEGYSVSREKKERFSLILESASTNQTSMYLCASSLGSGLDLTFGAGSRLTVL.

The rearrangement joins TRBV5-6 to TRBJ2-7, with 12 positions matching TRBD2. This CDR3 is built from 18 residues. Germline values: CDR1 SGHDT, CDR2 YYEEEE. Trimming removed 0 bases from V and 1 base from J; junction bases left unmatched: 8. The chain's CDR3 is CASSLAQRTSGVSYEQYF. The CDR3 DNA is TGTGCCAGCAGCTTGGCCCAAAGGACTAGCGGGGTTTCCTACGAGCAGTACTTC.

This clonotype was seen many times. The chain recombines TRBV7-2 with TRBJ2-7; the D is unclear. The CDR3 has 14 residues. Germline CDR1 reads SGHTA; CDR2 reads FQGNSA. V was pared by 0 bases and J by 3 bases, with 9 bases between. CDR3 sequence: CASSLALSVYEQYF. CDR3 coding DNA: TGTGCCAGCAGCTTAGCGCTCAGTGTCTACGAGCAGTACTTC.

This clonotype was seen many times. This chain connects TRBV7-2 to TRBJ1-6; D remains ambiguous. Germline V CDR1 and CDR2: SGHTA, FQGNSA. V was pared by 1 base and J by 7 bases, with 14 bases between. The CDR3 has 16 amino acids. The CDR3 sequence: CASSLDGPLPNSPLHF. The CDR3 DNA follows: TGTGCCAGCAGCTTAGACGGGCCCTTACCGAATTCACCCCTCCACTTT.

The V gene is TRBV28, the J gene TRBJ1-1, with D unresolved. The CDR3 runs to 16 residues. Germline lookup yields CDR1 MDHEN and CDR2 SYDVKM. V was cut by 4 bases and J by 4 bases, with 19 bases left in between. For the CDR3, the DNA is TGTGCCAGCAGTTCCCCCATAGAGGAAGAGAGCACTGAAGCTTTCTTT. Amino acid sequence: CASSSPIEEESTEAFF.

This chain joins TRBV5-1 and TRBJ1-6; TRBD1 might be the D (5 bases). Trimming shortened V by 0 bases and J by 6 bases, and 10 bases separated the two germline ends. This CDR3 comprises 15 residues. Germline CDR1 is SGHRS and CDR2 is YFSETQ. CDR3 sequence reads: CASSLEGNINSPLHF. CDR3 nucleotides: TGCGCCAGCAGCTTGGAGGGGAATATTAATTCACCCCTCCACTTT.

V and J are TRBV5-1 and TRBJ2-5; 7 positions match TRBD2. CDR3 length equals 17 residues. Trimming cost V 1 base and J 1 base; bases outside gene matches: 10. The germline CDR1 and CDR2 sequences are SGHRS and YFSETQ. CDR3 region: CASSLQPDSSGQETQYF. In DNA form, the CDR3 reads TGCGCCAGCAGCTTGCAACCAGACTCTAGCGGCCAAGAGACCCAGTACTTC.

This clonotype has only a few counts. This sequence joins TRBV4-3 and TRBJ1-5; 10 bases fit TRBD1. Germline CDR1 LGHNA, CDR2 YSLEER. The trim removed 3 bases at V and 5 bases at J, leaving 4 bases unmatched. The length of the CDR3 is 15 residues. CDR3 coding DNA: TGCGCCAGCAGCCAGGGACAGGGGTGGGATCAGCCCCAGCATTTT. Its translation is CASSQGQGWDQPQHF.